The source of this TCR beta chain is a study of blood T cell repertoires in COVID-19. Background on the study: Sample material is recorded as cDNA or gDNA derived from T cells, B-cell-depleted T cells, or PBMCs.

Germline CDR1 MGHRA, CDR2 YSYEKL. The CDR3 consists of 12 residues. V lost 0 bases to trimming and J lost 4 bases, with 3 bases between them. Measured with immunoSEQ multiplex PCR; TCRdb has only the in-frame clones, and not every one. This sample yields 210,000 or so clones, of which roughly nine tenths are seen a single time; roughly 2% belongs to the top ten. Sequencing input: peripheral blood. This sequence was found in a man in his forties with active or convalescent COVID-19. The V and J genes are TRBV4-1 and TRBJ2-5; D is unresolved. The chain's CDR3 is CASSQDRETQYF. In DNA, the CDR3 is TGCGCCAGCAGCCAAGATCGAGAGACCCAGTACTTC.